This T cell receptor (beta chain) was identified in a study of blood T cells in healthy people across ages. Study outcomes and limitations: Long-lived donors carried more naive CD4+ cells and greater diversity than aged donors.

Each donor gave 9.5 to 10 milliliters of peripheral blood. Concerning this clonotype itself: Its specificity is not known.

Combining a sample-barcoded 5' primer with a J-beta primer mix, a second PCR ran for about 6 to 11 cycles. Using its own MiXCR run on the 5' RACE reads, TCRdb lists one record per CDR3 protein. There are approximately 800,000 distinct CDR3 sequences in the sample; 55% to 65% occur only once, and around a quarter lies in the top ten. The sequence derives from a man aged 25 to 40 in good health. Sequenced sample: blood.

As DNA, the CDR3 is TGTGCCAGCAATTCCGCCGACCCAGTCACAGATACGCAGTATTTT. Its protein is CASNSADPVTDTQYF. The rearrangement joins TRBV6-2 or TRBV6-3 to TRBJ2-3; D is unclear. The V end was cut by 7 bases, the J end by 2 bases, with 16 bases between. Germline-derived CDR1 and CDR2 are MNHEY and SVGEGT. This CDR3 region has 15 residues.